This T cell receptor beta chain originates from a study of post-analysis software for immune sequencing data. Regarding the study as a whole: Elevated frequency relative to controls characterized four or five TRBV segments in patients, TRBV5-6, TRBV5-1 and TRBV20-1 among them.

Unique molecular identifiers tagged the TCR beta cDNA libraries. From the PCR reads, TCRdb called clonotypes with MiXCR, one entry per CDR3 protein. The sample lists about 430,000 distinct CDR3 sequences; 30% to 45% were seen once. This clonotype turned up a few times. The antigen remains undetermined. The length of the CDR3 is 15 residues. Unmatched junction bases numbered 8, after V lost 6 bases and J lost 3 bases. V gene TRBV12-3 or TRBV12-4 combines with J gene TRBJ2-4, with TRBD2 identical over 7 bases. The receptor was isolated from a girl between 2 and 10 years old with multiple sclerosis. The source material was blood. The CDR3 DNA follows: TGTGCCAGCAGACCGGCGGGGGAGGGCAAAAACATTCAGTACTTC. This translates into CASRPAGEGKNIQYF.